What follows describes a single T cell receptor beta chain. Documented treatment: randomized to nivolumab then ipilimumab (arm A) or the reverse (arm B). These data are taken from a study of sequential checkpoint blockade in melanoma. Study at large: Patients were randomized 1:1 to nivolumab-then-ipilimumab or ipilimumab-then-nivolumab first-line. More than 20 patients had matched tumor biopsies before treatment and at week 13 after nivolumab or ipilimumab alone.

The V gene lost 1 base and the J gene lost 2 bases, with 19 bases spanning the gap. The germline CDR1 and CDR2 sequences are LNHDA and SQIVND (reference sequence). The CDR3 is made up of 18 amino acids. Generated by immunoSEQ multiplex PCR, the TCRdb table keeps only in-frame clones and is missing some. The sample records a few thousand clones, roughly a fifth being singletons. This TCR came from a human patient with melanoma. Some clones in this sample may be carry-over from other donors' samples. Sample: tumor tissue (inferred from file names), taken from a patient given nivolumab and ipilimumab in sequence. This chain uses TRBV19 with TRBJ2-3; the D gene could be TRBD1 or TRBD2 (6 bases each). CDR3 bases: TGTGCCAGTAGTATAGGGGGGGCACAGGGCCCCTACACAGATACGCAGTATTTT. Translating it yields CASSIGGAQGPYTDTQYF.